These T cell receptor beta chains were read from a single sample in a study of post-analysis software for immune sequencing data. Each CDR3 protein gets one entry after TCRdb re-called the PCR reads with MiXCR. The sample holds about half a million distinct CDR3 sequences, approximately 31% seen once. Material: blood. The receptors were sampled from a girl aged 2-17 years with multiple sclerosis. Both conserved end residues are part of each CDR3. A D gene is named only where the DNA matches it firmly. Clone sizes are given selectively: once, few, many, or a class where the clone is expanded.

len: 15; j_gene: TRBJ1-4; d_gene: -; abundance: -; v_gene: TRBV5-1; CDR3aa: CASSPSRATNEKLFF; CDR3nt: TGCGCCAGCAGCCCGTCCAGGGCAACTAATGAAAAACTGTTTTTT
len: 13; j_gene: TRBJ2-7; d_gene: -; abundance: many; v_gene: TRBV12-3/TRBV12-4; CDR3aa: CASSLEQGYEQYF; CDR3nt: TGTGCCAGCAGTTTGGAACAGGGCTACGAGCAGTACTTC
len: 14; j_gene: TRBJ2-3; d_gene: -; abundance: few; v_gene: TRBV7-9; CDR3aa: CASSLADSQDTQYF; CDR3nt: TGTGCCAGCAGCTTAGCGGACAGTCAAGATACGCAGTATTTT
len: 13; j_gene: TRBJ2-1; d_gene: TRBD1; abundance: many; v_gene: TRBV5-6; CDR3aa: CASSSGQGNEQFF; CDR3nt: TGTGCCAGCAGCTCCGGACAGGGCAATGAGCAGTTCTTC
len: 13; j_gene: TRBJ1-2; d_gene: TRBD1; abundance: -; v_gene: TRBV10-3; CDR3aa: CAISEFDRGGYTF; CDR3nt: TGTGCCATCAGTGAGTTCGACAGGGGTGGCTACACCTTC
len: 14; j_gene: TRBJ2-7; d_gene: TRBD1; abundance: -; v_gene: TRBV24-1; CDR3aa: CATKPADRDYEQYF; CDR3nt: TGTGCCACCAAACCCGCGGACAGGGACTACGAGCAGTACTTC
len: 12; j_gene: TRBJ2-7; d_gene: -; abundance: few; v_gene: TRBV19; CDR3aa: CASSMRGFEQYF; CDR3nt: TGTGCCAGTAGTATGCGGGGTTTCGAGCAGTACTTC
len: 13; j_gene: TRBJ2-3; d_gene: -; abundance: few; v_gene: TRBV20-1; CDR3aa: CSAGGDHTDTQYF; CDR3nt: TGCAGTGCCGGGGGTGATCACACAGATACGCAGTATTTT
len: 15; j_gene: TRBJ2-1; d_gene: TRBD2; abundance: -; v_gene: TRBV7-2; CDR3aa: CASSLGLDSYNEQFF; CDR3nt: TGTGCCAGCAGCCTGGGACTAGACTCCTACAATGAGCAGTTCTTC
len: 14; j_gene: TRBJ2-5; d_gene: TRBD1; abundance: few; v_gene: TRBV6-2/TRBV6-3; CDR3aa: CASRSRQGAWTQYF; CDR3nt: TGTGCCAGCAGATCAAGACAGGGGGCATGGACCCAGTACTTC
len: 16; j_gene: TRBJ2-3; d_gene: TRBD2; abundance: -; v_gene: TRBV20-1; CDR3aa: CSASPGTSGGTDTQYF; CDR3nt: TGCAGTGCTTCTCCCGGGACTAGCGGGGGCACAGATACGCAGTATTTT
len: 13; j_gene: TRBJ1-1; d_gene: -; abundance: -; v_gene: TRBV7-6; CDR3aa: CASSWDLGTEAFF; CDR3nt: TGTGCCAGCAGCTGGGATTTGGGGACTGAAGCTTTCTTT
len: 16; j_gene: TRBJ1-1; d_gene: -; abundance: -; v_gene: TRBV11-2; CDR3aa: CASSLVLLGTGTEAFF; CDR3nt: TGTGCCAGCAGCTTAGTATTGTTAGGGACCGGCACTGAAGCTTTCTTT
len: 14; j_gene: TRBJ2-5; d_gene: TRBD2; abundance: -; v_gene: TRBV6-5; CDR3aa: CASRQGGGGETQYF; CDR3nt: TGTGCCAGCAGGCAAGGCGGGGGAGGAGAGACCCAGTACTTC
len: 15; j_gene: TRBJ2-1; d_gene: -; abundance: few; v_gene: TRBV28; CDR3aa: CASSLVTRFYNEQFF; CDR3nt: TGTGCCAGCAGTTTAGTGACTAGGTTCTACAATGAGCAGTTCTTC
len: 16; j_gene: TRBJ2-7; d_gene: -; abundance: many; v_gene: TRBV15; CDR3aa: CATSGFRDRRSYEQYF; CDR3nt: TGTGCCACCAGCGGGTTCCGGGACCGTCGTTCCTACGAGCAGTACTTC
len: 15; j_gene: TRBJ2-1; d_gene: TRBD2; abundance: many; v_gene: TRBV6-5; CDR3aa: CASSLLAGGQNEQFF; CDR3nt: TGTGCCAGCAGTTTACTAGCGGGGGGCCAAAATGAGCAGTTCTTC
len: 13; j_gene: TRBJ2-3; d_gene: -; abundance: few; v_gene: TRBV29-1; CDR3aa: CSVKGGDRGTQYF; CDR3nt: TGCAGCGTTAAAGGGGGGGATCGGGGTACGCAGTATTTT
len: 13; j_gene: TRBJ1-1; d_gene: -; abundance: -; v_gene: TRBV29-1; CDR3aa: CSVATGSNTEAFF; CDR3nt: TGCAGCGTTGCCACAGGGAGTAACACTGAAGCTTTCTTT
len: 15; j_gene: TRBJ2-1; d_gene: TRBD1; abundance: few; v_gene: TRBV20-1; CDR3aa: CSAPDRGVSYNEQFF; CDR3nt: TGCAGTGCGCCGGACAGGGGGGTTTCCTACAATGAGCAGTTCTTC
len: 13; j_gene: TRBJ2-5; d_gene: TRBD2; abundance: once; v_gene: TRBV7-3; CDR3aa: CASSLGGEDEQYF; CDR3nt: TGTGCCAGCAGCTTGGGAGGGGAGGATGAGCAGTACTTC
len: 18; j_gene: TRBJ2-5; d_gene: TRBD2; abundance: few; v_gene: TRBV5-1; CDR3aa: CASSLHSGGPTVGETQYF; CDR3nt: TGCGCCAGCAGCCTTCATAGCGGGGGGCCGACGGTTGGGGAGACCCAGTACTTC
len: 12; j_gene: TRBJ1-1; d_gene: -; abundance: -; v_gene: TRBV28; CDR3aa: CASSFSTTEAFF; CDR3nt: TGTGCCAGCAGTTTTTCAACAACTGAAGCTTTCTTT
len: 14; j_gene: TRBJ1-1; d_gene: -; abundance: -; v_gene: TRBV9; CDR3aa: CASSPRGLATEAFF; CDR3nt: TGTGCCAGCAGCCCCCGGGGTCTGGCCACTGAAGCTTTCTTT
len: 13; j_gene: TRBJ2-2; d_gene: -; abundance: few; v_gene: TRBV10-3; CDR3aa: CAHLTVNTGELFF; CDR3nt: TGTGCCCATCTAACAGTGAACACCGGGGAGCTGTTTTTT
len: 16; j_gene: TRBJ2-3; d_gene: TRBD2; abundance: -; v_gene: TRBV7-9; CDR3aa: CASSEGLAASTDTQYF; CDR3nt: TGTGCCAGCAGCGAGGGACTAGCGGCTAGCACAGATACGCAGTATTTT
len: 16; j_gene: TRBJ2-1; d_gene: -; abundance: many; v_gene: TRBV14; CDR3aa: CASSPRGRTSYNEQFF; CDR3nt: TGTGCCAGCAGCCCTCGAGGGAGGACCTCCTACAATGAGCAGTTCTTC
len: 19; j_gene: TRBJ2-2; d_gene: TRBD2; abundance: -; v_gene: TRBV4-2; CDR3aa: CASSQDLVGLALNTGELFF; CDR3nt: TGTGCCAGCAGCCAAGATCTAGTCGGACTAGCTTTAAACACCGGGGAGCTGTTTTTT
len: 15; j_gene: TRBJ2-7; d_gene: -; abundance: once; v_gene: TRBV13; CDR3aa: CASSLAGHGEYEQYF; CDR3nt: TGTGCCAGCAGCCTGGCGGGACATGGGGAATACGAGCAGTACTTC
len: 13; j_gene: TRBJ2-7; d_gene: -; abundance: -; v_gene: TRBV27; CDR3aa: CASSLYGVYEQYF; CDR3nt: TGTGCCAGCAGTTTATATGGGGTCTACGAGCAGTACTTC
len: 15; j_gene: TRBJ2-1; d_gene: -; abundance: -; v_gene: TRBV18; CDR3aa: CASSPQGRYEHEQFF; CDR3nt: TGTGCCAGCTCACCCCAAGGGAGGTATGAACATGAGCAGTTCTTC
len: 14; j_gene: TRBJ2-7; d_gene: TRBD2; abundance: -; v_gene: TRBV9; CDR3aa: CASSVVQRGSEQYF; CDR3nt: TGTGCCAGCAGCGTAGTTCAGCGGGGAAGTGAGCAGTACTTC
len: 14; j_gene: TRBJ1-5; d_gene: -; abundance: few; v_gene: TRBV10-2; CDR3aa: CASSYFTGQQPQHF; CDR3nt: TGCGCCAGCAGTTACTTCACCGGCCAGCAGCCCCAGCATTTT
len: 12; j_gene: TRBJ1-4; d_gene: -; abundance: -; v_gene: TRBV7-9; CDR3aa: CASSLPYEKLFF; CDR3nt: TGTGCCAGCAGCTTACCTTATGAAAAACTGTTTTTT
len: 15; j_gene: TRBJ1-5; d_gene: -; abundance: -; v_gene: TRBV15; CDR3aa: CATSRDYVRNQPQHF; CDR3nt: TGTGCCACCAGCAGAGATTACGTACGCAATCAGCCCCAGCATTTT
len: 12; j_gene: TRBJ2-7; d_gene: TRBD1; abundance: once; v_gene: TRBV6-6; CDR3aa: CASSSDRGEQYF; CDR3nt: TGTGCCAGCAGCTCCGACAGGGGCGAGCAGTACTTC
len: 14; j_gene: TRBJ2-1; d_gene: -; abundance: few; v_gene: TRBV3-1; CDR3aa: CASSQARGINEQFF; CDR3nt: TGTGCCAGCAGCCAGGCTAGGGGTATCAATGAGCAGTTCTTC
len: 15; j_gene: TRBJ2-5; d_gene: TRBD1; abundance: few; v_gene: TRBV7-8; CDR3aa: CASSSGGAWGETQYF; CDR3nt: TGTGCCAGCAGCTCAGGGGGCGCTTGGGGAGAGACCCAGTACTTC
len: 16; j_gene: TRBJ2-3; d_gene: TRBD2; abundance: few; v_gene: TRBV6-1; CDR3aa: CASSEMASGGVDTQYF; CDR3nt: TGTGCCAGCAGTGAAATGGCTAGCGGGGGGGTAGATACGCAGTATTTT
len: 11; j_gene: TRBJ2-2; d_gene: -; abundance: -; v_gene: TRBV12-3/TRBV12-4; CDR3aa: CASTNTGELFF; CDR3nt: TGTGCCAGCACCAACACCGGGGAGCTGTTTTTT
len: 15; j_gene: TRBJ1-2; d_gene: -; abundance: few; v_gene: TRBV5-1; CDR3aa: CASSPTDGALGGYTF; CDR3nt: TGCGCCAGCAGCCCCACCGACGGTGCCTTGGGTGGCTACACCTTC
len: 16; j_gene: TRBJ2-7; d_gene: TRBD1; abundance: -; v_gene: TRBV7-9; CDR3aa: CASSPQGAVKTYEQYF; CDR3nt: TGTGCCAGCAGCCCCCAGGGGGCTGTAAAAACCTACGAGCAGTACTTC
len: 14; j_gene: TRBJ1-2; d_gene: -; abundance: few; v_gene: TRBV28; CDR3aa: CASSMPTLSYGYTF; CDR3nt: TGTGCCAGCAGTATGCCGACACTTTCCTATGGCTACACCTTC
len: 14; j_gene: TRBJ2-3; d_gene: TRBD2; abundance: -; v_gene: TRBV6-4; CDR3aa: CASSSGISADTQYF; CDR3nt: TGTGCCAGCAGTAGCGGGATCAGCGCAGATACGCAGTATTTT
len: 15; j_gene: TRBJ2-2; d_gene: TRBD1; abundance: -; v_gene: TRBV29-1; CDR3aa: CSVFDRDRVAGELFF; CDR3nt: TGCAGCGTCTTTGACCGGGACAGGGTCGCCGGGGAGCTGTTTTTT
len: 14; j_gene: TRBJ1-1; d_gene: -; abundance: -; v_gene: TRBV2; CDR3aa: CASSEARWGTEAFF; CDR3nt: TGTGCCAGCAGTGAAGCCCGTTGGGGTACTGAAGCTTTCTTT
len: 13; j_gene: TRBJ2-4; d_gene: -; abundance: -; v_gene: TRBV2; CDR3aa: CATRGLGKNIQYF; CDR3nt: TGTGCCACCCGGGGATTGGGCAAAAACATTCAGTACTTC
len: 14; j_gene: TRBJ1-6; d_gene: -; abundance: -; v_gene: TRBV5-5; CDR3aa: CASSLDTGGSPLHF; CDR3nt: TGTGCCAGCAGCTTGGATACAGGAGGGTCACCCCTCCACTTT
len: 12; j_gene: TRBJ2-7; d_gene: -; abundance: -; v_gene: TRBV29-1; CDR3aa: CSVGWTPNEQYF; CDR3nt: TGCAGCGTTGGTTGGACACCCAATGAGCAGTACTTC